This T cell receptor (beta chain) was sequenced during a study of T cell responses to AZD1222 COVID-19 vaccine. The germline V gene has CDR1 GTSNPN and CDR2 SVGIG (reference sequence). This CDR3 has 12 amino acids. The V end was cut by 2 bases, the J end by 4 bases, with 6 bases between. Profiled with immunoSEQ multiplex PCR; TCRdb holds only in-frame clones, not every one. The profile shows about 270,000 clones, 85% to 95% of them singletons. V and J are TRBV30 and TRBJ1-3; D gene unclear. The sample was peripheral blood, taken 28 days after the second AZD1222 dose. The sequence was collected from an adult who received the AZD1222 COVID-19 vaccine. CDR3 DNA sequence: TGTGCCTGGAGTCCCGTCGGAAACACCATATATTTT. It specifies CAWSPVGNTIYF.